The rows below give T cell receptor beta chains drawn from one sample of a study of Graves' ophthalmopathy and Graves' hyperthyroidism. TCRdb reprocessed the multiplex PCR reads via MiXCR and lists one record per CDR3 protein. Among around 660,000 distinct CDR3 sequences listed, about 41% were seen once. Source material: peripheral blood. Receptors originate from an adult man with Graves' ophthalmopathy. CDR3s include the opening cysteine and the closing phenylalanine or tryptophan. The D gene is left open where the match is weak. Rows may omit the clone size; those that give it use once, few, many or a size class.

cdr3_length	v_call	d_call	j_call	clone_size	cdr3_nt	cdr3_aa
13	TRBV29-1	.	TRBJ2-1	.	TGCAGCGTTGGGGGCGGGGCTGGAGCTGAGCAGTTCTTC	CSVGGGAGAEQFF
13	TRBV25-1	TRBD1	TRBJ1-4	.	TGTGCCAGCACGACAGGGTTTAATGAAAAACTGTTTTTT	CASTTGFNEKLFF
15	TRBV7-3	.	TRBJ2-6	.	TGTGCCAGCAGCTTATCATCCACTGGGGCCAACGTCCTGACTTTC	CASSLSSTGANVLTF
14	TRBV20-1	.	TRBJ1-2	many	TGCAGTGCTAGAGATCAGGACACTCTCCATGGCTACACCTTC	CSARDQDTLHGYTF
16	TRBV5-1	.	TRBJ2-2	.	TGCGCCAGCATGAGGATAGAGGGGGGCCTGACCGGGGAGCTGTTTTTT	CASMRIEGGLTGELFF
17	TRBV7-2	TRBD2	TRBJ2-5	many	TGTGCCAGCAGCGCACGGTGGCCTAGCGGGGTCCAAGAGACCCAGTACTTC	CASSARWPSGVQETQYF
13	TRBV27	.	TRBJ1-5	few	TGTGCCAGCAGCCGCTGGTGGGGCCAGCCCCAGCATTTT	CASSRWWGQPQHF
13	TRBV20-1	.	TRBJ1-1	many	TGCAGTGCTAGAGGATGGGGCAAAGGTGAAGCTTTCTTT	CSARGWGKGEAFF
12	TRBV24-1	.	TRBJ2-1	.	TGTGCCACCAGTGAGGGTTGGGGGCGAACGTTCTTC	CATSEGWGRTFF
13	TRBV20-1	TRBD1	TRBJ2-7	many	TGCAGTGCTAAGGACAGGGAAACCTACGAGCAGTACTTC	CSAKDRETYEQYF
14	TRBV10-3	.	TRBJ2-2	.	TGTGCCATCACGGGACTGGCGAACACCGGGGAGCTGTTTTTT	CAITGLANTGELFF
14	TRBV4-1	.	TRBJ2-2	.	TGCGCCAGCAGCCAAGCGGCAATCACCGGGGAGCTGTTTTTT	CASSQAAITGELFF
13	TRBV10-3	.	TRBJ1-2	.	TGTGCCATCAGTGAGGCTAGCGGGAGTGGCTACACCTTC	CAISEASGSGYTF
14	TRBV25-1	TRBD1	TRBJ1-1	.	TGTGCCAGCAGTGCTCCTCCGACAGGGCGGGAAGCTTTCTTT	CASSAPPTGREAFF
18	TRBV7-9	.	TRBJ2-6	many	TGTGCCAGCAGCCCCCCGGAAGGCCAGAGCTCTGGGGCCAACGTCCTGACTTTC	CASSPPEGQSSGANVLTF
14	TRBV9	.	TRBJ2-7	few	TGTGCCAGCAGCGTTTTCGACGGCCCCTACGAGCAGTACTTC	CASSVFDGPYEQYF
13	TRBV29-1	.	TRBJ1-2	.	TGCAGCGTTGAAGGTAGGGCCTACTATGGCTACACCTTC	CSVEGRAYYGYTF
15	TRBV4-3	.	TRBJ1-5	many	TGCGCCAGCAGCCCGAAACAGCGTAGCAATCAGCCCCAGCATTTT	CASSPKQRSNQPQHF
15	TRBV19	TRBD1	TRBJ1-2	many	TGTGCCAGTAGTCCAAGGGACAGGGAAGGCTATGGCTACACCTTC	CASSPRDREGYGYTF
16	TRBV4-1	.	TRBJ1-2	.	TGCGCCAGCAGCCAAGGAGGGGTCGTTCCGGGGTATGGCTACACCTTC	CASSQGGVVPGYGYTF
14	TRBV19	TRBD1	TRBJ2-7	many	TGTGCCAGTACAAGACAGGGCGGAGGCTACGAGCAGTACTTC	CASTRQGGGYEQYF
13	TRBV29-1	.	TRBJ2-1	.	TGCAGCGTTGATGGTGTCTCCTACAATGAGCAGTTCTTC	CSVDGVSYNEQFF
16	TRBV12-3/TRBV12-4	.	TRBJ2-2	.	TGTGCCAGCAGCCCTGTGGATCTGGGCCCCAGCGGGGAGCTGTTTTTT	CASSPVDLGPSGELFF
13	TRBV29-1	.	TRBJ2-7	many	TGCAGCGTTGGCCCCCACTCCCAGTCCGAGCGGTACTTC	CSVGPHSQSERYF
12	TRBV7-9	.	TRBJ1-2	many	TGTGCCAGCAGCTCCCTCGGTCGAGGCTACACCTTC	CASSSLGRGYTF
15	TRBV9	.	TRBJ1-2	many	TGTGCCAGCAGCCAAACGAGCCAGGTCAACTATGGCTACACCTTC	CASSQTSQVNYGYTF
13	TRBV5-1	.	TRBJ2-7	many	TGTGCCAGCAGCTTAGAGAGCTCCTACGAGCAGTACTTC	CASSLESSYEQYF
14	TRBV20-1	.	TRBJ1-2	many	TGCAGTGCTAGAGATATGGGGGGGAGCTATGGCTACACCTTC	CSARDMGGSYGYTF